A selection of T cell receptor beta chains follows, all from one sample in a study of regulatory T cells in long-lasting Graves disease. One entry per CDR3 protein, called by TCRdb with MiXCR from the multiplex PCR reads. This sample has 200,000 to 300,000 distinct CDR3 sequences, with 20% found just once. The sample in question was peripheral blood mononuclear cells (PBMCs), obtained at new diagnosis, from a patient treated with antithyroid drugs. All receptors derive from a female donor with Graves disease. CDR3s include the opening cysteine and the closing phenylalanine or tryptophan. A D gene is named only where the DNA matches it firmly. Rows give clone size only sometimes, using once, few, many, or a class for an expanded clone.

J: TRBJ2-1
D: TRBD1
size: many
V: TRBV20-1
CDR3: CSAREQGASSYNEQFF
DNA: TGCAGTGCTAGAGAGCAGGGGGCAAGCTCCTACAATGAGCAGTTCTTC

J: TRBJ2-3
D: NA
size: many
V: TRBV7-3
CDR3: CASSLTQGGTQYF
DNA: TGTGCCAGCAGCTTAACCCAGGGTGGTACGCAGTATTTT

J: TRBJ2-3
D: NA
size: many
V: TRBV19
CDR3: CASKGQGTDTQYF
DNA: TGTGCCTCAAAGGGGCAGGGAACAGATACGCAGTATTTT

J: TRBJ2-5
D: NA
size: many
V: TRBV5-5
CDR3: CASSVTGLSQETQYF
DNA: TGTGCCAGCAGCGTAACCGGACTAAGCCAAGAGACCCAGTACTTC

J: TRBJ1-4
D: NA
size: NA
V: TRBV9
CDR3: CASSIWAGDNEKLFF
DNA: TGTGCCAGCAGCATTTGGGCAGGTGATAATGAAAAACTGTTTTTT

J: TRBJ2-2
D: NA
size: few
V: TRBV6-2/TRBV6-3
CDR3: CASSYSRNTGELFF
DNA: TGTGCCAGCAGTTACTCCAGGAACACCGGGGAGCTGTTTTTT

J: TRBJ1-1
D: NA
size: many
V: TRBV12-3/TRBV12-4
CDR3: CASSNPGQNTEAFF
DNA: TGTGCCAGCAGTAATCCGGGACAGAACACTGAAGCTTTCTTT

J: TRBJ2-5
D: NA
size: few
V: TRBV7-7
CDR3: CASSLGTVKETQYF
DNA: TGTGCCAGCAGCTTAGGGACGGTCAAAGAGACCCAGTACTTC

J: TRBJ2-1
D: TRBD1
size: NA
V: TRBV25-1
CDR3: CASSPYGTGGNEQFF
DNA: TGTGCCAGCTCCCCCTACGGGACAGGGGGCAATGAGCAGTTCTTC

J: TRBJ1-2
D: TRBD1
size: few
V: TRBV20-1
CDR3: CSARDFSGGGGYTF
DNA: TGCAGTGCTAGAGATTTTTCAGGGGGAGGTGGCTACACCTTC

J: TRBJ1-5
D: NA
size: many
V: TRBV10-3
CDR3: CAISGGEGRTLNQPQHF
DNA: TGTGCCATCAGTGGGGGGGAGGGGAGAACCCTCAATCAGCCCCAGCATTTT

J: TRBJ1-5
D: TRBD1
size: many
V: TRBV6-2/TRBV6-3
CDR3: CASSYFQLGTGGNQPQHF
DNA: TGTGCCAGCAGTTACTTCCAACTTGGGACAGGAGGCAATCAGCCCCAGCATTTT

J: TRBJ1-2
D: TRBD1
size: NA
V: TRBV7-2
CDR3: CASSFGSARGRGYGYTF
DNA: TGTGCCAGCAGCTTCGGCTCCGCCAGGGGGCGAGGGTATGGCTACACCTTC

J: TRBJ2-3
D: NA
size: many
V: TRBV20-1
CDR3: CSATRVDRTDTQYF
DNA: TGCAGTGCCACGCGGGTCGATCGCACAGATACGCAGTATTTT

J: TRBJ1-2
D: NA
size: few
V: TRBV25-1
CDR3: CASSEWEQGPIYGYTF
DNA: TGTGCCAGCAGTGAATGGGAACAGGGCCCCATCTATGGCTACACCTTC

J: TRBJ1-5
D: NA
size: many
V: TRBV10-3
CDR3: CAISEGGMNQPQHF
DNA: TGTGCCATCAGTGAGGGGGGAATGAATCAGCCCCAGCATTTT

J: TRBJ2-3
D: NA
size: NA
V: TRBV2
CDR3: CASSVTASTDTQYF
DNA: TGTGCCAGCAGTGTAACGGCTAGCACAGATACGCAGTATTTT

J: TRBJ1-6
D: NA
size: many
V: TRBV2
CDR3: CASRRINSPLHF
DNA: TGTGCCAGCAGACGTATTAATTCACCCCTCCACTTT

J: TRBJ2-1
D: NA
size: many
V: TRBV20-1
CDR3: CSARDEDWPGRGSNEQFF
DNA: TGCAGTGCTAGAGATGAGGACTGGCCGGGAAGAGGGAGCAATGAGCAGTTCTTC

J: TRBJ2-7
D: TRBD1
size: few
V: TRBV25-1
CDR3: CASSEYGTGGDEQYF
DNA: TGTGCCAGCAGTGAATATGGGACAGGGGGGGATGAGCAGTACTTC

J: TRBJ2-1
D: TRBD2
size: many
V: TRBV5-8
CDR3: CASTYSGRYNEQFF
DNA: TGTGCCAGCACCTATAGCGGGAGATACAATGAGCAGTTCTTC

J: TRBJ2-3
D: TRBD2
size: NA
V: TRBV12-3/TRBV12-4
CDR3: CASTLGREDTQYF
DNA: TGTGCCAGCACCTTAGGGAGGGAGGATACGCAGTATTTT

J: TRBJ2-7
D: TRBD1
size: few
V: TRBV4-3
CDR3: CASSQQDRDEQYF
DNA: TGCGCCAGCAGCCAACAAGACAGGGACGAGCAGTACTTC

J: TRBJ1-2
D: NA
size: many
V: TRBV28
CDR3: CASSFSPGTMTNYGYTF
DNA: TGTGCCAGCAGTTTTTCCCCCGGGACAATGACTAACTATGGCTACACCTTC

J: TRBJ2-2
D: NA
size: few
V: TRBV19
CDR3: CASSIRDPRELFF
DNA: TGTGCCAGTAGTATACGGGACCCCCGGGAGCTGTTTTTT

J: TRBJ2-3
D: TRBD2
size: many
V: TRBV19
CDR3: CASGTSGSSSTDTQYF
DNA: TGTGCCAGTGGGACTAGCGGGTCCTCTAGCACAGATACGCAGTATTTT

J: TRBJ2-1
D: NA
size: few
V: TRBV29-1
CDR3: CSVENYNEQFF
DNA: TGCAGCGTTGAGAACTACAATGAGCAGTTCTTC

J: TRBJ2-1
D: TRBD2
size: many
V: TRBV20-1
CDR3: CSARGRMTYNEQFF
DNA: TGCAGTGCTCGCGGGAGGATGACCTACAATGAGCAGTTCTTC

J: TRBJ2-3
D: TRBD2
size: NA
V: TRBV20-1
CDR3: CSAPRTSGSGNTQYF
DNA: TGCAGTGCTCCTCGGACTAGCGGGAGCGGGAATACGCAGTATTTT

J: TRBJ2-3
D: TRBD2
size: many
V: TRBV4-2
CDR3: CASSHILGTSGSSTDTQYF
DNA: TGTGCCAGCAGCCACATTCTCGGGACTAGCGGGAGTAGCACAGATACGCAGTATTTT

J: TRBJ2-1
D: TRBD2
size: NA
V: TRBV7-9
CDR3: CASSRSAGYNEQFF
DNA: TGTGCCAGCAGCCGCTCAGCGGGATACAATGAGCAGTTCTTC

J: TRBJ1-1
D: NA
size: NA
V: TRBV7-6
CDR3: CASSLGPWTEAFF
DNA: TGTGCCAGCAGCTTAGGACCTTGGACTGAAGCTTTCTTT

J: TRBJ2-4
D: TRBD1
size: many
V: TRBV3-1
CDR3: CASSHPRQGHIQYF
DNA: TGTGCCAGCAGCCACCCTCGACAGGGGCACATTCAGTACTTC